The 13 T cell receptor beta chains presented below share a single source sample, sequenced in a study of T cells in Graves' hyperthyroidism and ophthalmopathy. Template material for amplifying TCR beta CDR3 regions consisted of RNA transcripts. Carried out on the TCR CDR3, a first-round RT-PCR used the HTBI primer set. MiXCR was run by TCRdb on the multiplex PCR reads, yielding one entry per CDR3 protein. The sample lists roughly 510,000 distinct CDR3 sequences; 46% were seen once. Sequencing was done on a sample of peripheral blood or thyroid tissue (not recorded which). Receptors originate from an adult woman with Graves' disease, either hyperthyroidism or ophthalmopathy (not recorded which).

The chain links TRBV27 to TRBJ2-6; possibly TRBD2 for D (6 bases). CDR3 size: 18 residues. CDR1 and CDR2 (germline): MNHEY, SMNVEV (reference sequence). V lost 5 bases and J 1 base, leaving 18 bases between the germline ends. The CDR3 is CASSTMTRIGSGANVLTF. CDR3 nucleotides: TGTGCCAGCAGTACGATGACTAGGATCGGATCTGGGGCCAACGTCCTGACTTTC.

This clonotype has ten or more counts. At one end the junction does not follow the germline gene, possibly because of a read error. The rearrangement joins TRBV7-9 to TRBJ2-7; 7 nucleotides match TRBD1. CDR1 is SEHNR and CDR2 is FQNEAQ in the germline V gene (reference sequence). This CDR3 contains 13 residues. For the CDR3, the DNA is TGTGCCAGCAGTTTAGGGACAGTCTACGAGCAGTACTTC. The encoded protein is CASSLGTVYEQYF.

J is TRBJ2-5 and V is TRBV7-9; TRBD1 might be the D (6 bases). CDR3 length: 13 residues. Germline V gene sequence: CDR1 SEHNR, CDR2 FQNEAQ (reference sequence). Between the trimmed V and J ends, which lost 4 bases and 1 base, there was a span of 7 bases. CDR3 loop: CASSWGPQETQYF. The CDR3 DNA is TGTGCCAGCAGCTGGGGGCCCCAAGAGACCCAGTACTTC.

This clonotype has a count of ten or more. V gene TRBV2 combines with J gene TRBJ2-5; weak D call: TRBD2 (6 bases). The CDR3 extends over 15 amino acids. The V end lost 6 bases, the J end lost 1 base, and 15 bases lay between the germline ends. Per the germline V gene, CDR1 is SNHLY and CDR2 is FYNNEI. The CDR3 coding sequence is TGTGCCAGCAGCCGCGGGGACGGCCCCCAAGAGACCCAGTACTTC. It codes for CASSRGDGPQETQYF.

The sample holds many counts of this clonotype. The chain employs TRBV5-1 and TRBJ2-6; tentative D call: TRBD2 (5 bases). Germline assignment: CDR1 SGHRS and CDR2 YFSETQ. CDR3 size: 16 residues. The V and J ends lost 7 bases and 0 bases respectively, with 14 bases between them. CDR3 sequence: CASVGEPRSGANVLTF. The DNA for the CDR3 is TGCGCCAGCGTCGGGGAGCCCCGCTCTGGGGCCAACGTCCTGACTTTC.

This clonotype was picked up a small number of times. This sequence joins TRBV7-8 and TRBJ2-5; D gene ambiguous. The CDR3 sequence is 16 residues long. The germline CDR1 and CDR2 sequences are SGHVS and FQNEAQ. Between the trimmed V and J ends, which lost 1 base and 4 bases, there was a span of 16 bases. The DNA of the CDR3 is TGTGCCAGCAGCTTAGAGCGTCTGGGTCCCCTAGAGACCCAGTACTTC. This gives the protein CASSLERLGPLETQYF. The whole variable domain, remainder taken from reference TRBV7-8 and TRBJ2-5, is GAGVSQSPRYKVAKRGQDVALRCDPISGHVSLFWYQQALGQGPEFLTYFQNEAQLDKSGLPSDRFFAERPEGSVSTLKIQRTQQEDSAVYLCASSLERLGPLETQYFGPGTRLLVL.

The rearrangement links TRBV7-8 to TRBJ2-7; 8 bases match TRBD2. This CDR3 spans 15 amino acids. Germline loops: CDR1 SGHVS, CDR2 FQNEAQ. Germline trimming cut 5 bases from V and 5 bases from J; bases unmatched to any gene: 11. The CDR3 loop is CASSIGGAGVHEQYF. CDR3 sequence (DNA): TGTGCCAGCAGCATCGGAGGAGCGGGGGTCCACGAGCAGTACTTC.

This clonotype was detected only a few times. The chain carries TRBV10-2 and TRBJ1-1; D gene ambiguous. Per the germline V gene, CDR1 is WSHSY and CDR2 is SAAADI. This CDR3 comprises 14 residues. Trimming pared 1 base from V and 10 bases from J, leaving 16 bases between. CDR3 in amino acids: CASSELVYGGGAFF. The CDR3 DNA follows: TGCGCCAGCAGTGAGTTGGTTTACGGTGGTGGAGCTTTCTTT.

Turning to this clonotype: An end of the junction differs from the germline gene, which may be a read error. The chain is built from TRBV29-1 and TRBJ2-2; 7 bases agree with TRBD2. The CDR3 spans 12 residues. Germline values: CDR1 SQVTM, CDR2 ANQGSEA. CDR3 amino acids: CSVGGRAGELLF. The CDR3 coding sequence is TGCAGCGTTGGGGGGAGGGCCGGGGAGCTGCTTTTT.

This clonotype was recorded many times. This chain uses TRBV24-1 with TRBJ2-7; 14 positions match TRBD2. Germline CDR1 and CDR2: KGHDR and SFDVKD. The V and J ends lost 9 bases and 6 bases, in that order; junction bases with no gene match: 27. This CDR3 is built from 21 residues. As DNA, the CDR3 is TGTGCCACCGATAAAAAACCGACCTTCTACTCCGGGACTAGCGGGAGCGGCGAGCAGTACTTC. As protein: CATDKKPTFYSGTSGSGEQYF.

The gene calls are TRBV9 and TRBJ1-3, with D unclear. Trimming stripped 0 bases from V and 8 bases from J, with 3 bases between. Germline V gene data show CDR1 as SGDLS and CDR2 as YYNGEE. CDR3 length: 11 amino acids. The chain's CDR3 is CASSVEDTIYF. The CDR3 region has the DNA TGTGCCAGCAGCGTAGAGGACACCATATATTTT.

This clonotype was counted only a few times. This sequence may be a read error, since a much larger clone differs from it by one base. The rearrangement links TRBV7-3 to TRBJ1-5; D perhaps matches TRBD1 (6 bases). V was trimmed by 3 bases and J by 5 bases, leaving 11 bases between them. This CDR3 has 14 amino acids. Germline CDR1 reads SGHTA; CDR2 reads FQGTGA. The CDR3 sequence is CASSLDSGDQPQHF. DNA for the CDR3: TGTGCCAGCAGCTTGGACAGTGGGGATCAGCCCCAGCATTTT.

The chain has TRBV11-2 and TRBJ1-3, with D possibly matching TRBD1 (5 bases). CDR1 SGHAT and CDR2 FQNNGV come from the germline V gene. This CDR3 region has 14 residues. The germline V and J ends were trimmed by 3 bases and 5 bases, with 11 bases remaining between them. The CDR3: CASSFRDSRNTIYF. In DNA form, the CDR3 reads TGTGCCAGCAGCTTTCGGGACTCAAGAAACACCATATATTTT.